This TCR beta chain was identified during a study of blood T cells in healthy people across ages. Points from the study as a whole: PBMCs were not sorted, which prevented a conclusive comparison of naive versus antigen-experienced cells.

V lost 7 bases, J lost 5 bases, and 16 bases lay in between. Germline V lookup: CDR1 MNHNY, CDR2 SVGAGI (reference sequence). The CDR3 extends over 14 amino acids. Researchers collected 9 to 10 milliliters of peripheral blood from every single donor. This clonotype was seen more than once but under ten times. Its specificity is not known. Primed by a sample-barcoded 5' primer and a J-beta primer mix, a second PCR proceeded for 7 to 11 cycles. Each cDNA molecule, via a template-switch adaptor with 12 random nucleotides, was tagged. TCRdb ran MiXCR on the 5' RACE reads and lists one entry per CDR3 protein. The sample lists approximately 320,000 distinct CDR3 sequences; 25% to 30% were seen once.

This chain links TRBV6-6 with TRBJ2-3; D is perhaps TRBD1 (6 bases). Sample: blood. The receptor was derived from a woman aged 70 to 79 in good health. Here the CDR3 reads CASKVGTFQDTQYF. The DNA of the CDR3 is TGTGCCAGCAAAGTAGGGACATTTCAAGATACGCAGTATTTT.